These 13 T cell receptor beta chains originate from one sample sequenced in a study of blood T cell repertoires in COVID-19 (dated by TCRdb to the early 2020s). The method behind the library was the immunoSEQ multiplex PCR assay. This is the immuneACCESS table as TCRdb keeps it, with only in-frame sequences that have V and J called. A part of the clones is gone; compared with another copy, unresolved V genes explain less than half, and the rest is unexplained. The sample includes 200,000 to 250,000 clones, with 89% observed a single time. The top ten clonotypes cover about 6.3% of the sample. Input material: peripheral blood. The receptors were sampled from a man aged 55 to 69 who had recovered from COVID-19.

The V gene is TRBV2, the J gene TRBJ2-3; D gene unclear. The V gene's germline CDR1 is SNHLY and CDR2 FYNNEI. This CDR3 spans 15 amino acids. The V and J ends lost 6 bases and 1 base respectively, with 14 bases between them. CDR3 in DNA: TGTGCCAGCAGCCTACGTTCTACTGGCACAGATACGCAGTATTTT. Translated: CASSLRSTGTDTQYF. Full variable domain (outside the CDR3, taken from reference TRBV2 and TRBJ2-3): EPEVTQTPSHQVTQMGQEVILRCVPISNHLYFYWYRQILGQKVEFLVSFYNNEISEKSEIFDDQFSVERPDGSNFTLKIRSTKLEDSAMYFCASSLRSTGTDTQYFGPGTRLTVL.

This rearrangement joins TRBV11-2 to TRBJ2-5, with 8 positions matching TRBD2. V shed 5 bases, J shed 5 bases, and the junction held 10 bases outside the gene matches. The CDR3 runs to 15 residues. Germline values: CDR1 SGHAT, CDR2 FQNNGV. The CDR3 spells CASSQAGEPRETQYF. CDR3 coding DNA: TGTGCCAGCAGCCAAGCGGGGGAACCTCGGGAGACCCAGTACTTC.

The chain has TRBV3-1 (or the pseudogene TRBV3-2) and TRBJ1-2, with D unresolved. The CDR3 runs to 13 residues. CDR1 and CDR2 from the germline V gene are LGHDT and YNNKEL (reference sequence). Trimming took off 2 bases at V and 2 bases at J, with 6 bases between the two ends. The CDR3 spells CASSQSGNYGYTF. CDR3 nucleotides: TGTGCCAGCAGCCAATCGGGGAACTATGGCTACACCTTC.

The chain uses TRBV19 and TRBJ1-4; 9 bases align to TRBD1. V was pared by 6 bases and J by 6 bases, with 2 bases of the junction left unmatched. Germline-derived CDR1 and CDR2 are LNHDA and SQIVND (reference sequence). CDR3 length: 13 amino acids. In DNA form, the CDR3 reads TGTGCCAGTAGGCGGGACAGGGATGAAAAACTGTTTTTT. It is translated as CASRRDRDEKLFF.

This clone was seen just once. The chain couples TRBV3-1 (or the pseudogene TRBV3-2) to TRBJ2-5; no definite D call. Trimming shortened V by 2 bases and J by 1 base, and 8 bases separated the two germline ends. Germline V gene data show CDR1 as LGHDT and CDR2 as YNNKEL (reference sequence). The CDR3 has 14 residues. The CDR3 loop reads CASSQYHSQETQYF. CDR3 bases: TGTGCCAGCAGCCAATACCACTCCCAAGAGACCCAGTACTTC.

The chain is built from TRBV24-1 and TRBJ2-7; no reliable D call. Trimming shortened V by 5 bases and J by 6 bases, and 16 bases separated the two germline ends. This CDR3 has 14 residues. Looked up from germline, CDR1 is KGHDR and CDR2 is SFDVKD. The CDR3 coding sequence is TGTGCCACCAGTGGGGCCGCTTTTGACGGCGAGCAGTACTTC. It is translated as CATSGAAFDGEQYF.

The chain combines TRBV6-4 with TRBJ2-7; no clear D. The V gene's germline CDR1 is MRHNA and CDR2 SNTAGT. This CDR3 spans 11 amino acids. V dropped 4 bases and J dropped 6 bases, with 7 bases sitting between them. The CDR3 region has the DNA TGTGCCAGCAGTGCTTCCAGCGAGCAGTACTTC. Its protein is CASSASSEQYF.

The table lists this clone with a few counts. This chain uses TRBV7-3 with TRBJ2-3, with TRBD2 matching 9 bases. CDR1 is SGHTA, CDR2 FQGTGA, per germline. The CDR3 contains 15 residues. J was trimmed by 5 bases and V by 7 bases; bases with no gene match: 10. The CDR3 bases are TGTGCCAGCACCCCTAGCGGGGCCCGGGGAGATACGCAGTATTTT. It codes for CASTPSGARGDTQYF.

CDR3 nucleotide sequence: TGTGCCAGCAGTTCATCTCGACAGAGCTCCTATAATTCACCCCTCCACTTT. It yields the protein CASSSSRQSSYNSPLHF. The rearrangement uses TRBV5-4 and TRBJ1-6; tentatively, D is TRBD1 (5 bases). This CDR3 contains 17 residues. Trimming pared 5 bases from V and 0 bases from J, leaving 15 bases between. Germline CDR1 and CDR2: SGHNT and YYREEE (reference sequence).

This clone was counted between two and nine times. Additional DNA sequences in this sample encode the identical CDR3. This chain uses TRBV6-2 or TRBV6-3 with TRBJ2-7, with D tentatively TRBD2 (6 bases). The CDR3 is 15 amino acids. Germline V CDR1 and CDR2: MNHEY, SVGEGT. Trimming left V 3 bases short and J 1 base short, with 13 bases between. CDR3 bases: TGTGCCAGCAGTTATCCCCTGGGGAGGTCCTACGAGCAGTACTTC. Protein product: CASSYPLGRSYEQYF.

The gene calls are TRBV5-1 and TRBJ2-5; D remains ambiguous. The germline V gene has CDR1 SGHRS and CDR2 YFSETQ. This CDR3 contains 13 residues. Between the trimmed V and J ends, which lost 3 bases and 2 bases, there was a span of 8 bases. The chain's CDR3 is CASSYTAQETQYF. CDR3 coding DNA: TGCGCCAGCAGCTACACCGCACAAGAGACCCAGTACTTC.

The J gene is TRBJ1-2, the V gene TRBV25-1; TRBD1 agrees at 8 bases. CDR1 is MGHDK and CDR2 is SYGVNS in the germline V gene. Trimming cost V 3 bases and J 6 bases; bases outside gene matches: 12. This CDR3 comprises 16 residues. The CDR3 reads CASSDYAGGERNGYTF. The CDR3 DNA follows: TGTGCCAGCAGTGATTACGCAGGGGGCGAACGTAATGGCTACACCTTC.

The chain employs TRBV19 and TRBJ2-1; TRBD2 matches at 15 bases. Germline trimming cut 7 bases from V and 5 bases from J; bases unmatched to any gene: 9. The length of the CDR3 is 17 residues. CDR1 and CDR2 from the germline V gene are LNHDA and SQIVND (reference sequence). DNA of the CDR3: TGTGCCAGTAACTCGGGACTAGCGGGAGGTCCGAACAATGAGCAGTTCTTC. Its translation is CASNSGLAGGPNNEQFF.